The clone carrying this T cell receptor (beta chain) was seen more than once but under ten times. Assay: immunoSEQ multiplex PCR; the TCRdb copy retains only in-frame clones and omits some. The profile covers 15,000 to 20,000 clones, with around 41% appearing a single time and roughly 3.5% taken by the ten largest. CDR3 size: 15 residues. Germline CDR1 reads KGHSY; CDR2 reads FQNENV. The V gene end was trimmed by 2 bases and the J gene end by 5 bases; junction bases not matched to a gene: 6. This sample stems from a study of graft-versus-host responses after intestinal transplantation. Study in general: Each of the recipients got a multivisceral, liver-intestinal, or isolated intestinal transplant. Every recipient had anti-thymocyte globulin induction and around 3 years of tacrolimus plus steroids. Whole-study findings and limits: Allografts of one patient group, those with graft-donor T cell macrochimerism, had high graft-versus-host to host-versus-graft clonal ratios.

The study plated about 200,000 CFSE-labeled responders with about 200,000 irradiated, violet-dye-labeled stimulators. J is TRBJ2-1 and V is TRBV16; TRBD2 matches at 7 bases. The sequence derives from a human patient who received an intestinal transplant. The material was alloreactive CD8+ T cells from a mixed lymphocyte reaction culture, obtained before intestinal transplant. The subset was: CFSE-low proliferating T cells sorted from approximately six-day pre-transplant mixed lymphocyte reaction (GvH or HvG direction). The CDR3 spells CASSQGSSGHNEQFF. The CDR3 DNA sequence: TGTGCCAGCAGCCAAGGGTCTAGCGGCCACAATGAGCAGTTCTTC.